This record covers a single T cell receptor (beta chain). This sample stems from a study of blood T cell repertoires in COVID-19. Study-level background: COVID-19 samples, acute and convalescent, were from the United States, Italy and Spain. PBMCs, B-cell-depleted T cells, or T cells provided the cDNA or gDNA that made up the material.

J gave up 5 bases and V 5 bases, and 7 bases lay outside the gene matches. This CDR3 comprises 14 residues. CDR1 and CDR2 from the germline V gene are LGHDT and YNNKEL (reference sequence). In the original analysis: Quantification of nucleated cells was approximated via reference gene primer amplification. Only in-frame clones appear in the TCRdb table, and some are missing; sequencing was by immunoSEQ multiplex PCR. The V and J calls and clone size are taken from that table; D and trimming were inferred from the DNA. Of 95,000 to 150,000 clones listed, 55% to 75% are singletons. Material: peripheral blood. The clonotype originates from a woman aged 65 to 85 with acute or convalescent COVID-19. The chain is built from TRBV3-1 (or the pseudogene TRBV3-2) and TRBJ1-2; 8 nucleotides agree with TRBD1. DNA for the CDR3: TGTGCCAGCAGCGAACAGGGGGGATCGTATGGCTACACCTTC. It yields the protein CASSEQGGSYGYTF.